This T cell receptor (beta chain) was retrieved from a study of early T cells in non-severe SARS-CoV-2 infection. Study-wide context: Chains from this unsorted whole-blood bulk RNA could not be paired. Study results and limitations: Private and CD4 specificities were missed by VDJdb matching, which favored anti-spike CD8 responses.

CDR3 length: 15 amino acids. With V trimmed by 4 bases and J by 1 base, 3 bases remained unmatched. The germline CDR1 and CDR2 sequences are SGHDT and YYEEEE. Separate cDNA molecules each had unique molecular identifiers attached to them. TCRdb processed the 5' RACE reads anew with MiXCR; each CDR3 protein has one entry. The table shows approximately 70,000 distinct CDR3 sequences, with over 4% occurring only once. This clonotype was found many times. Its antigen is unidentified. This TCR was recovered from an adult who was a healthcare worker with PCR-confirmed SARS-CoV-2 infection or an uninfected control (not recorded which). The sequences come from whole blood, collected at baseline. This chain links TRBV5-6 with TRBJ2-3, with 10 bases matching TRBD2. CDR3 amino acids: CASSPGTSGTDTQYF. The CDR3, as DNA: TGTGCCAGCAGCCCCGGGACTAGCGGCACAGATACGCAGTATTTT.